This T cell receptor beta chain came from a study of blood T cell repertoires in COVID-19. Study at large: Specimens from acute and convalescent COVID-19 originated in the United States, Italy and Spain. In each case, the material was cDNA or gDNA derived from T cells, B-cell-depleted T cells, or PBMCs.

Germline V gives CDR1 LNHDA, CDR2 SQIVND (reference sequence). The ends lost 5 bases at V and 6 bases at J; junction bases unmatched: 6. The CDR3 spans 14 residues. Per the study methods: Amplification with reference gene primers provided the estimates of nucleated cell counts. Assay: immunoSEQ multiplex PCR; the TCRdb copy retains only in-frame clones and omits some. V and J calls and clone size follow that table, whereas D and trimming were derived from the DNA. This sample carries around 190,000 clones, 65% to 80% of them seen once, and the ten largest clones take around 12%. Sequencing was carried out using peripheral blood. The receptor's source is a woman in her fifties or sixties with acute or convalescent COVID-19. This chain connects TRBV19 to TRBJ2-1; TRBD2 aligns across 8 bases. The CDR3 protein is CASSPRGLGNEQFF. The CDR3 DNA sequence: TGTGCCAGTAGTCCCAGGGGACTAGGCAATGAGCAGTTCTTC. Supplemented by reference TRBV19 and TRBJ2-1, the full variable domain reads DGGITQSPKYLFRKEGQNVTLSCEQNLNHDAMYWYRQDPGQGLRLIYYSQIVNDFQKGDIAEGYSVSREKKESFPLTVTSAQKNPTAFYLCASSPRGLGNEQFFGPGTRLTVL.